One and the same sample provided the 14 T cell receptor beta chains below, sequenced in a study of shared clonotypes between healthy human individuals (TCRdb year 2020). Library method: the immunoSEQ multiplex PCR assay. What TCRdb holds here is the immuneACCESS table cut down to in-frame rearrangements. Part of the clones is not present; checked against another copy, under half of the missing clones reflect an unresolved V gene, and the others are unexplained. This sample lists more than 550,000 clones; approximately 77% were detected once. Of the sample, under 2% is held by the ten largest clones. The sample was memory CD4+ T cells sorted from blood. Reading the label with the study, this specimen's cell subset or site is: CD45RA-negative fraction. Receptors were obtained from a woman aged 25 to 45 in good health.

This chain joins TRBV19 and TRBJ2-3; D is unclear. Trimming left V 0 bases short and J 7 bases short, with 11 bases between. Looked up from germline, CDR1 is LNHDA and CDR2 is SQIVND (reference sequence). The CDR3 is 14 residues long. CDR3 bases: TGTGCCAGTAGTATAGATCGAGCCCGCCATACGCAGTATTTT. Residues: CASSIDRARHTQYF.

The CDR3: CASGTSGSMQYF. Written as DNA, the CDR3 is TGTGCCTCCGGGACTAGCGGGAGTATGCAGTACTTC. The chain combines TRBV5-3 with TRBJ2-7; 14 positions match TRBD2. TRBV5-3 is designated an ORF whose function remains uncertain. The V gene end was trimmed by 10 bases and the J gene end by 9 bases; junction bases not matched to a gene: 6. The CDR3 is made up of 12 amino acids.

The chain employs TRBV5-1 and TRBJ2-2; 11 nucleotides line up with TRBD2. The germline CDR1 and CDR2 sequences are SGHRS and YFSETQ. The CDR3 sequence is 16 residues long. Losses at the gene ends were 4 bases for V and 5 bases for J; bases not matched to a gene: 7. CDR3 DNA: TGCGCCAGCAGCATCCCTCTAGCGGGAGGAACCGGGGAGCTGTTTTTT. This encodes CASSIPLAGGTGELFF.

This clone was counted between two and nine times. The chain combines TRBV25-1 with TRBJ2-7, with D possibly TRBD2 on 6 matching bases. Germline lookup yields CDR1 MGHDK and CDR2 SYGVNS. The length of the CDR3 is 14 residues. V lost 1 base and J lost 3, with 10 bases in between. The CDR3 loop reads CASSEFGSNYEQYF. As DNA, the CDR3 is TGTGCCAGCAGTGAATTCGGGAGCAACTACGAGCAGTACTTC.

This clone was detected a few times. This chain uses TRBV5-1 with TRBJ1-2, with D possibly TRBD1 on 5 matching bases. CDR1 and CDR2 (germline): SGHRS, YFSETQ. V lost 0 bases and J 7 bases, leaving 16 bases between the germline ends. This CDR3 spans 15 amino acids. The CDR3: CASSLAAGRDGGYTF. The CDR3 DNA follows: TGCGCCAGCAGCTTGGCTGCAGGGAGGGACGGTGGCTACACCTTC. Combining the CDR3 with reference TRBV5-1 and TRBJ1-2 gives the whole variable domain KAGVTQTPRYLIKTRGQQVTLSCSPISGHRSVSWYQQTPGQGLQFLFEYFSETQRNKGNFPGRFSGRQFSNSRSEMNVSTLELGDSALYLCASSLAAGRDGGYTFGSGTRLTVV.

V usage is TRBV6-1 and J usage is TRBJ2-7; D is perhaps TRBD1 or TRBD2 (5 bases each). This CDR3 region has 13 residues. CDR1 is MNHNS, CDR2 SASEGT, per germline. The V end was cut by 7 bases, the J end by 2 bases, with 12 bases between. CDR3 residues: CASTPGPTYEQYF. The CDR3, as DNA: TGTGCCAGCACCCCGGGACCTACCTACGAGCAGTACTTC.

The chain combines TRBV27 with TRBJ2-7; 7 bases match TRBD2. Germline CDR1 and CDR2: MNHEY and SMNVEV (reference sequence). CDR3 size: 15 residues. V shed 8 bases and J 4 bases; nucleotides not matched to a gene: 14. CDR3 in amino acids: CASGSTGGGKYEQYF. CDR3 in DNA: TGTGCCAGCGGTTCTACGGGAGGAGGCAAGTACGAGCAGTACTTC.

V gene TRBV6-1 combines with J gene TRBJ2-7; 9 positions match TRBD1. Germline-derived CDR1 and CDR2 are MNHNS and SASEGT. The V gene end was trimmed by 5 bases and the J gene end by 3 bases; junction bases not matched to a gene: 5. The CDR3 has 14 amino acids. The CDR3 region has the DNA TGTGCCAGCAGTAGGGGGACAGGGAACTACGAGCAGTACTTC. It yields the protein CASSRGTGNYEQYF.

The chain has TRBV5-1 and TRBJ2-3, with D perhaps TRBD1 (5 bases). CDR3 length: 17 residues. Trimming left V 4 bases short and J 3 bases short, with 21 bases between. Germline CDR1 SGHRS, CDR2 YFSETQ. The CDR3 region is CASSPHVYQGETDTQYF. The CDR3 bases are TGCGCCAGCAGCCCCCACGTTTACCAGGGCGAAACAGATACGCAGTATTTT. The complete variable domain, with remaining parts taken from reference TRBV5-1 and TRBJ2-3, reads KAGVTQTPRYLIKTRGQQVTLSCSPISGHRSVSWYQQTPGQGLQFLFEYFSETQRNKGNFPGRFSGRQFSNSRSEMNVSTLELGDSALYLCASSPHVYQGETDTQYFGPGTRLTVL.

CDR3 residues: CASSEEVTGYETQYF. In DNA, the CDR3 is TGCGCCAGCAGTGAGGAAGTGACAGGGTACGAGACCCAGTACTTC. This chain joins TRBV10-1 and TRBJ2-5; TRBD1 aligns across 7 bases. This CDR3 region has 15 residues. Per the germline V gene, CDR1 is WNHNN and CDR2 is SYGVQD (reference sequence). V shed 2 bases, J shed 5 bases, and the junction held 8 bases outside the gene matches.

A few counts support this clone. The chain uses TRBV18 and TRBJ2-7, with D unresolved. Per germline, CDR1 KGHSH and CDR2 LQKENI. The germline V and J ends were trimmed by 0 bases and 5 bases, with 11 bases remaining between them. The CDR3 is made up of 14 amino acids. This CDR3 reads CASSPPQPADEQYF. DNA of the CDR3: TGTGCCAGCTCACCACCGCAACCTGCCGACGAGCAGTACTTC.

This chain joins TRBV28 and TRBJ2-5; D perhaps matches TRBD1 (5 bases). V lost 3 bases to trimming and J lost 6 bases, with 14 bases between them. The CDR3 has 14 residues. Germline V gives CDR1 MDHEN, CDR2 SYDVKM. The chain's CDR3 is CASSFWQGGKTQYF. CDR3 sequence (DNA): TGTGCCAGCAGTTTTTGGCAGGGCGGAAAGACCCAGTACTTC.

This clone has a handful of counts. The sample carries other DNA sequences with the same CDR3. This chain uses TRBV11-2 with TRBJ2-2; the match to TRBD1 covers 10 bases. Germline values: CDR1 SGHAT, CDR2 FQNNGV. The CDR3 sequence is 14 residues long. Unmatched junction bases numbered 1, after V lost 5 bases and J lost 4 bases. The DNA for the CDR3 is TGTGCCAGCAGCCGACAGGGGGCCACCGGGGAGCTGTTTTTT. Protein: CASSRQGATGELFF. Supplemented by reference TRBV11-2 and TRBJ2-2, the full variable domain reads EAGVAQSPRYKIIEKRQSVAFWCNPISGHATLYWYQQILGQGPKLLIQFQNNGVVDDSQLPKDRFSAERLKGVDSTLKIQPAKLEDSAVYLCASSRQGATGELFFGEGSRLTVL.

The rearrangement joins TRBV28 to TRBJ2-1; weak D call: TRBD1 (5 bases). Trimming left V 2 bases short and J 7 bases short, with 15 bases between. The V gene's germline CDR1 is MDHEN and CDR2 SYDVKM. The CDR3 is 15 amino acids. CDR3 residues: CASSLESGYYNEQFF. In DNA form, the CDR3 reads TGTGCCAGCAGTTTAGAGTCAGGGTATTATAATGAGCAGTTCTTC.